This T cell receptor (beta chain) is from a study of blood T cells in healthy people across ages. Notes on the study in general: Per million T cells, TCR beta diversity dropped about linearly as age rose. Unknown CMV status may confound age-related changes in expanded clones.

This clonotype was seen only a few times. Its antigen is not identified. Germline values: CDR1 MNHEY, CDR2 SMNVEV (reference sequence). The CDR3 extends over 12 amino acids. Trimming took off 11 bases at V and 3 bases at J, with 14 bases between the two ends. Alongside a J-beta primer mix, a sample-barcoded 5' primer served in a second PCR lasting roughly 6 to 12 cycles. Each sample yielded at least 3 million CDR3-containing paired-end reads. One entry per CDR3 protein, called by TCRdb with MiXCR from the 5' RACE reads. The data show about 1.8 million distinct CDR3 sequences, 40% to 55% seen once. V is TRBV27 and J is TRBJ2-7; tentative D call: TRBD2 (5 bases). Material: blood. This sequence was found in a woman aged 40 to 55 in good health. The CDR3 region is CAGSPGGYEQYF. CDR3 nucleotides: TGTGCCGGATCTCCCGGAGGCTACGAGCAGTACTTC.